The 6 T cell receptor beta chains presented below share a single source sample, sequenced in a study of T cells in Graves' hyperthyroidism and ophthalmopathy. RNA transcripts were the template for amplifying TCR beta CDR3 regions. HTBI primers were the set used in a first-round RT-PCR of the TCR CDR3. TCRdb re-called the multiplex PCR reads through MiXCR, storing one row per CDR3 protein. Seen here are some 490,000 distinct CDR3 sequences, under 25% observed once, and the top ten hold roughly 49%. Sequencing input: blood. Receptor source: a woman between 65 and 79 years old with Graves' ophthalmopathy.

The sample holds a few counts of this clonotype. This sequence joins TRBV5-6 and TRBJ2-3; 9 bases map to TRBD2. The length of the CDR3 is 15 residues. The germline V gene has CDR1 SGHDT and CDR2 YYEEEE. V trimming: 3 bases; J trimming: 5 bases; junction bases outside the gene matches: 7. The CDR3 DNA is TGTGCCAGCAGCTCCGGACTAGCGTGGGAAGATACGCAGTATTTT. The encoded protein is CASSSGLAWEDTQYF.

This clonotype was counted a few times. In DNA form, the CDR3 reads TGTGCCAGCAGTTACTTGAGCGGGAGGGCCTTGGGGGAGACCCAGTACTTC. Its translation: CASSYLSGRALGETQYF. The chain links TRBV6-2 or TRBV6-3 to TRBJ2-5; 10 bases map to TRBD2. Trimming at V came to 1 base and at J to 5 bases, leaving 10 bases not matched to a gene. Germline CDR1 reads MNHEY; CDR2 reads SVGEGT. The CDR3 consists of 17 residues.

This clonotype was detected only a few times. This chain uses TRBV5-1 with TRBJ2-2; D may be TRBD1 (5 bases). The CDR3 totals 16 residues. V lost 0 bases, J lost 0 bases, and 9 bases lay in between. CDR1 is SGHRS, CDR2 YFSETQ, per germline. The CDR3 spells CASSLDGQTNTGELFF. The CDR3 region has the DNA TGCGCCAGCAGCTTGGATGGACAAACGAACACCGGGGAGCTGTTTTTT.

DNA of the CDR3: TGTGCCAGCAGTGAAGTCGAGGGGGGACGCAACACCATATATTTT. Translation: CASSEVEGGRNTIYF. The gene calls are TRBV6-1 and TRBJ1-3; D possibly corresponds to TRBD1 (6 bases). Germline values: CDR1 MNHNS, CDR2 SASEGT. The CDR3 loop spans 15 amino acids. The V gene lost 1 base and the J gene lost 7 bases, with 14 bases spanning the gap.

This clonotype came up a few times. The chain employs TRBV6-1 and TRBJ2-2; TRBD2 aligns across 10 bases. The CDR3 contains 18 residues. Germline CDR1 and CDR2: MNHNS and SASEGT. V lost 5 bases and J lost 0; bases outside the gene matches: 9. The CDR3: CASSLDRAGGTNTGELFF. Here the CDR3 DNA reads TGTGCCAGCAGTCTTGACAGAGCGGGAGGGACGAACACCGGGGAGCTGTTTTTT.

This rearrangement joins TRBV6-1 to TRBJ2-1; 9 nucleotides match TRBD1. Germline assignment: CDR1 MNHNS and CDR2 SASEGT. CDR3 size: 14 residues. J lost 7 bases, V lost 5 bases, and 6 bases had no gene match. The CDR3 loop is CASSSDRGRNEQFF. DNA of the CDR3: TGTGCCAGCAGTAGCGACAGGGGGAGGAATGAGCAGTTCTTC.